This T cell receptor (beta chain) was sequenced for a study of OX40 agonist ivuxolimab in advanced cancers. Study results and limitations: Clonal expansion among partial responders at 0.1-3.0 mg/kg ranked near the lowest. Also present in some nonresponders was a low level of normalized T-cell clonal expansion.

This table comes from immunoSEQ multiplex PCR, and its TCRdb copy is limited to in-frame clones, with some not included. The sample contains roughly 50,000 clones, around 84% of which appear only once. The CDR3 extends over 17 amino acids. Germline V gene sequence: CDR1 SGHDT, CDR2 YYEEEE. The V segment lost 2 bases and the J segment 4 bases; nucleotides outside the gene matches: 10. As regards this clone: The antigen remains unidentified.

This sample comprised CD4+ or CD8+ T cells sorted from blood, obtained in a trial of the OX40 agonist ivuxolimab. The clonotype comes from an adult with an advanced solid tumor such as melanoma, head and neck, liver or kidney cancer. The V and J genes are TRBV5-6 and TRBJ2-5, with 11 bases fitting TRBD2. CDR3 in DNA: TGTGCCAGCAGCTTATATGGTAGCGGGGGGGCTGGAGAGACCCAGTACTTC. Amino acids: CASSLYGSGGAGETQYF. The whole variable domain, filled in from reference TRBV5-6 and TRBJ2-5, reads DAGVTQSPTHLIKTRGQQVTLRCSPKSGHDTVSWYQQALGQGPQFIFQYYEEEERQRGNFPDRFSGHQFPNYSSELNVNALLLGDSALYLCASSLYGSGGAGETQYFGPGTRLLVL.